This is a list of T cell receptor beta chains from one sample in a study of T cell repertoires in cytomegalovirus infection. TCRdb called the reads again in MiXCR, with one record for every CDR3 protein. The data hold over 300,000 distinct CDR3 sequences, with more than 8% observed a single time. What was sequenced was PBMCs. The receptors derive from a human donor in good health (CMV status not recorded). Some clones in this sample may be carry-over from other donors' samples. Both conserved end residues are part of each CDR3. The D gene is left open where the match is weak. Rows give clone size only sometimes, using once, few, many, or a class for an expanded clone.

D gene,clone size,J gene,V gene,CDR3 DNA,CDR3 protein
-,few,TRBJ2-2,TRBV10-3,TGTGCCATCAGCGCAATGGGTGGCGGGGAGCTGTTTTTT,CAISAMGGGELFF
-,-,TRBJ2-5,TRBV7-6,TGTGCCAGCAGTCTCCCGGCCCAAGAGACCCAGTACTTC,CASSLPAQETQYF
-,many,TRBJ1-1,TRBV7-2,TGTGCCAGCAGCCACCGCGAGGGGCAGTCAGGGACTGAAGCTTTCTTT,CASSHREGQSGTEAFF
-,many,TRBJ2-1,TRBV20-1,TGCAGTGCTAGGGATCGGAACTACAATGAGCAGTTCTTC,CSARDRNYNEQFF
-,few,TRBJ2-1,TRBV11-2,TGTGCCAGCAGCTTAGTAGCAGCGGAGCAGTTCTTC,CASSLVAAEQFF
-,many,TRBJ2-3,TRBV7-2,TGTGCCAGCAGCTTAAAGGCGGGTAGCACAGATACGCAGTATTTT,CASSLKAGSTDTQYF
TRBD2,many,TRBJ2-3,TRBV20-1,TGCAGTGCAACCACTAGCGGCACAGATACGCAGTATTTT,CSATTSGTDTQYF
TRBD1,few,TRBJ1-1,TRBV6-5,TGTGCCAGCAGTTACTCGACAGGGTCAACTGAAGCTTTCTTT,CASSYSTGSTEAFF
-,few,TRBJ2-2,TRBV18,TGTGCCAGCTCACAAGGGATGGACACCGGGGAGCTGTTTTTT,CASSQGMDTGELFF
-,many,TRBJ2-2,TRBV7-2,TGTGCCAGCAGCTTTTGGGCCTCCGGGGAGCTGTTTTTT,CASSFWASGELFF
TRBD1,few,TRBJ1-4,TRBV7-6,TGTGCCAGCAGTTCAACGACAGGGAGGGCAGGGGAAAAACTGTTTTTT,CASSSTTGRAGEKLFF
-,many,TRBJ1-2,TRBV12-3/TRBV12-4,TGTGCCAGCAGCCTTTCTACTATGGGCTACACCTTC,CASSLSTMGYTF
-,many,TRBJ2-1,TRBV7-6,TGTGCCAGCAGCTTAGCAGGTCGGAGGGGGAGCTCCTACAATGAGCAGTTCTTC,CASSLAGRRGSSYNEQFF
-,-,TRBJ1-2,TRBV7-2,TGTGCCAGCAGCTCCCCCGACCTAGGGTTCGGTGGCTACACCTTC,CASSSPDLGFGGYTF
-,-,TRBJ2-7,TRBV7-8,TGTGCCAGCAGCTCCCAGGCAAGCCCAAAGTACTTC,CASSSQASPKYF
-,once,TRBJ2-7,TRBV20-1,TGCAGTGCCAGGACAGCTGCCTACGAGCAGTACTTC,CSARTAAYEQYF
TRBD1,many,TRBJ2-7,TRBV12-3/TRBV12-4,TGTGCCAGCAGTTTCCACCTTGGGGACAGCGTCTCCTACGAGCAGTACTTC,CASSFHLGDSVSYEQYF
-,-,TRBJ1-4,TRBV7-2,TGTGCCAGCAGCTTAATGGGGTTCTTTAATGAAAAACTGTTTTTT,CASSLMGFFNEKLFF
-,-,TRBJ1-2,TRBV7-2,TGTGCCAGCAGCGCTGACAACTATGGCTACACCTTC,CASSADNYGYTF
TRBD2,-,TRBJ2-1,TRBV24-1,TGTGCCACCAGTGACTTAAAGGTGCGGGAGGCTCAGTTCTTC,CATSDLKVREAQFF